The clone carrying this T cell receptor beta chain came up a few times. The antigen is unknown. CDR1 is MGHDK, CDR2 SYGVNS, per germline. V was shortened by 4 bases and J by 4 bases, with 14 bases between the two germline ends. CDR3 length: 15 residues. The table came from immunoSEQ multiplex PCR; TCRdb's copy has only in-frame clones and leaves some out. The sample includes 5,000 or so clones, around three quarters of them seen just once. These data belong to a study of T cell clonotyping in hematopoietic cell transplantation. Overall study findings and caveats: Broader posttransplant TCR repertoire diversity was predicted by graft donor and pretransplant recipient Inverse Simpson Index values. After transplant, recipient diversity fell while pathologically expanded clonotypes grew through day 180. No sorting was done, leaving CD4 and CD8 contributions mixed.

This TCR was recovered from a male patient between 60 and 69 years old who had an allogeneic stem cell transplant from an unrelated donor, so the T cells may come from the graft donor. Some clones in this sample may be carry-over from other donors' samples. Sequenced here: peripheral blood mononuclear cells, sampled 30 days after allogeneic stem cell transplant. The genes are TRBV25-1 and TRBJ1-5; D may be TRBD1 (6 bases). DNA of the CDR3: TGTGCCAGCAGTGGAAAACAGGGTGGGAATCAGCCCCAGCATTTT. The encoded protein is CASSGKQGGNQPQHF.